Presented here are 31 T cell receptor beta chains from one specimen sequenced in a study of cytomegalovirus exposure and HLA in healthy donors. This PCR relied on a set of 60 Vbeta primers and 13 Jbeta primers. Clones were read by immunoSEQ multiplex PCR, and TCRdb kept only the in-frame ones, dropping some. The profile shows under 200,000 clones, about 86% of them singletons. The specimen sequenced was PBMCs. The receptors were sampled from a woman aged 18-29 years in good health and CMV-seronegative.

The chain joins TRBV28 to TRBJ2-5; no definite D call. The CDR3 covers 14 residues. Trimming took 7 bases from V and 2 from J, leaving 14 bases between them. Germline V gene sequence: CDR1 MDHEN, CDR2 SYDVKM. The CDR3 sequence is CASNLAGLQETQYF. The DNA of the CDR3 is TGTGCCAGCAATCTTGCAGGCTTACAAGAGACCCAGTACTTC.

This clone has a handful of counts. The chain employs TRBV2 and TRBJ1-4; 8 nucleotides line up with TRBD1. CDR1 is SNHLY, CDR2 FYNNEI, per germline. The CDR3 extends over 13 amino acids. V shed 6 bases, J shed 7 bases, and the junction held 4 bases outside the gene matches. This CDR3 is CASRDRASEKLFF. The CDR3 DNA follows: TGTGCCAGCAGGGACAGGGCGTCTGAAAAACTGTTTTTT.

The chain is built from TRBV19 and TRBJ1-6, with D tentatively TRBD1 (5 bases). Germline CDR1 reads LNHDA; CDR2 reads SQIVND (reference sequence). CDR3 size: 13 residues. Trimming removed 8 bases from V and 8 bases from J, with 13 bases in between. CDR3 region: CASWQGIDSPLHF. CDR3 coding DNA: TGTGCCAGTTGGCAGGGTATAGATTCACCCCTCCACTTT.

V gene TRBV6-1 combines with J gene TRBJ2-1; perhaps TRBD2 as D (5 bases). CDR3 length: 14 amino acids. Germline V gives CDR1 MNHNS, CDR2 SASEGT. V lost 10 bases and J lost 5, with 18 bases in between. This CDR3 is CATLKTGFHNEQFF. CDR3 coding DNA: TGTGCCACCCTGAAAACGGGGTTTCACAATGAGCAGTTCTTC.

The chain has TRBV5-1 and TRBJ1-2; D perhaps matches TRBD1 (5 bases). CDR3 length equals 13 residues. The germline gives CDR1 SGHRS, CDR2 YFSETQ. V lost 4 bases and J lost 8, with 15 bases in between. CDR3 amino acids: CASSPEGYPGYTF. As DNA, the CDR3 is TGCGCCAGCAGCCCGGAGGGGTACCCCGGCTACACCTTC.

V is TRBV6-6 and J is TRBJ2-5; no reliable D call. CDR3 length equals 13 residues. The V and J ends lost 7 bases and 2 bases respectively, with 11 bases between them. Germline V lookup: CDR1 MNHNY, CDR2 SVGAGI (reference sequence). CDR3 in DNA: TGTGCCAGCATCAAGAGAGGACAAGAGACCCAGTACTTC. It is translated as CASIKRGQETQYF.

This rearrangement joins TRBV4-1 to TRBJ2-7; 11 positions match TRBD1. Germline-derived CDR1 and CDR2 are MGHRA and YSYEKL. The CDR3 length is 16 residues. With 0 bases clipped from V and 7 bases from J, the junction kept 8 bases outside the gene matches. The CDR3 nucleotides read TGCGCCAGCAGCCAAGAAGGGTGGACAGGGGGCGTAGAGCAGTACTTC. This sequence encodes CASSQEGWTGGVEQYF.

In DNA form, the CDR3 reads TGTGCCAGTAGTAATCCCCGCGCAAATCAGCCCCAGCATTTT. The encoded protein is CASSNPRANQPQHF. The rearrangement joins TRBV19 to TRBJ1-5, with D unresolved. CDR1 is LNHDA, CDR2 SQIVND, per germline (reference sequence). This CDR3 comprises 14 residues. The germline V and J ends were trimmed by 4 bases and 4 bases, with 11 bases remaining between them.

The chain couples TRBV30 to TRBJ1-5; 7 bases are a match to TRBD1. CDR3 length equals 13 residues. V lost 1 base, J lost 7 bases, and 4 bases stayed unmatched. Germline-derived CDR1 and CDR2 are GTSNPN and SVGIG (reference sequence). The CDR3 region is CAWSDTGDQPQHF. CDR3 in DNA: TGTGCCTGGAGTGACACAGGGGACCAGCCCCAGCATTTT.

V usage is TRBV28 and J usage is TRBJ2-5; 13 positions match TRBD2. Germline CDR1 and CDR2: MDHEN and SYDVKM. V dropped 4 bases and J dropped 4; count of bases not matched to a gene: 3. The CDR3 contains 15 residues. The CDR3 here is CASSSGLAGRETQYF. CDR3 nucleotide sequence: TGTGCCAGCAGTTCGGGACTAGCGGGGCGAGAGACCCAGTACTTC. Together with reference TRBV28 and TRBJ2-5, the CDR3 gives the full variable domain: DVKVTQSSRYLVKRTGEKVFLECVQDMDHENMFWYRQDPGLGLRLIYFSYDVKMKEKGDIPEGYSVSREKKERFSLILESASTNQTSMYLCASSSGLAGRETQYFGPGTRLLVL.

This chain connects TRBV30 to TRBJ2-1; perhaps TRBD1 as D (5 bases). Germline assignment: CDR1 GTSNPN and CDR2 SVGIG (reference sequence). This CDR3 contains 14 residues. V dropped 2 bases and J dropped 4 bases, with 12 bases sitting between them. CDR3 loop: CAWSPRAWYNEQFF. CDR3 coding DNA: TGTGCCTGGAGTCCCAGGGCCTGGTACAATGAGCAGTTCTTC.

The chain couples TRBV15 to TRBJ2-5, with TRBD2 as a possible D gene (6 bases). The CDR3 covers 12 residues. V was cut by 8 bases and J by 3 bases, with 10 bases left in between. Germline CDR1 is LNHNV and CDR2 is YYDKDF (reference sequence). The CDR3 coding sequence is TGTGCCACCCGGACGGGGGAAGAGACCCAGTACTTC. It specifies CATRTGEETQYF. The variable domain in full, with the rest retrieved from reference TRBV15 and TRBJ2-5, is DAMVIQNPRYQVTQFGKPVTLSCSQTLNHNVMYWYQQKSSQAPKLLFHYYDKDFNNEADTPDNFQSRRPNTSFCFLDIRSPGLGDTAMYLCATRTGEETQYFGPGTRLLVL.

The CDR3: CASSLGAGGSGQETQYF. The CDR3 DNA follows: TGTGCCAGCAGTTTAGGAGCGGGAGGAAGTGGGCAAGAGACCCAGTACTTC. This chain links TRBV28 with TRBJ2-5, with 9 bases fitting TRBD2. The germline V gene encodes CDR1 MDHEN and CDR2 SYDVKM. The V and J ends lost 2 bases and 2 bases, in that order; junction bases with no gene match: 9. The CDR3 runs 17 residues.

A single count supports this clone. The gene calls are TRBV5-4 and TRBJ1-2; a possible D gene is TRBD1 (6 bases). CDR1 and CDR2 (germline): SGHNT, YYREEE (reference sequence). V lost 4 bases, J lost 2 bases, and 9 bases lay in between. The CDR3 consists of 13 residues. The CDR3: CASSVQGNYGYTF. The CDR3 DNA reads TGTGCCAGCAGCGTACAGGGCAACTATGGCTACACCTTC.

The V gene is TRBV4-1, the J gene TRBJ2-3; 14 bases match TRBD2. Germline V gene data show CDR1 as MGHRA and CDR2 as YSYEKL. The CDR3 consists of 16 residues. V gave up 4 bases and J gave up 5 bases; unmatched junction bases: 5. CDR3: CASSPRTSGGIDTQYF. The CDR3 coding sequence is TGCGCCAGCAGCCCTCGGACTAGCGGGGGGATAGATACGCAGTATTTT.

The genes are TRBV19 and TRBJ1-1; no firm D call. CDR3 size: 14 residues. Germline V gives CDR1 LNHDA, CDR2 SQIVND (reference sequence). V gave up 8 bases and J gave up 1 base, with 14 bases separating them. In DNA, the CDR3 is TGTGCCAGTGGACCGGGAGCGGGGAACACTGAAGCTTTCTTT. As protein: CASGPGAGNTEAFF.

This chain uses TRBV27 with TRBJ2-1; tentatively, D is TRBD2 (5 bases). Germline V lookup: CDR1 MNHEY, CDR2 SMNVEV (reference sequence). CDR3 length equals 21 residues. The ends were cut back, 1 base at V and 6 bases at J, with 31 bases in the middle. The CDR3 is CASSLYSLDYPTLSRINEQFF. The CDR3 DNA follows: TGTGCCAGCAGTTTATATTCCCTCGACTACCCGACTCTCTCAAGGATCAATGAGCAGTTCTTC.

The chain links TRBV5-4 to TRBJ2-3, with D possibly TRBD1 on 6 matching bases. Per germline, CDR1 SGHNT and CDR2 YYREEE (reference sequence). V dropped 1 base and J dropped 4 bases, with 16 bases sitting between them. The CDR3 has 16 residues. DNA for the CDR3: TGTGCCAGCAGCTTGATAGATAACAGGGATTCAGATACGCAGTATTTT. Protein sequence: CASSLIDNRDSDTQYF.

Of note for this clone: A junction end diverges from the germline sequence, so it may reflect a read error. The rearrangement links TRBV9 to TRBJ2-2; 8 positions agree with TRBD1. CDR1 is SGDLS and CDR2 is YYNGEE in the germline V gene. This CDR3 region has 14 residues. The CDR3 sequence: CASSRTGLTGEPFF. As DNA, the CDR3 is TGTGCCAGCAGCCGGACAGGGTTGACCGGGGAGCCGTTTTTT.

The genes are TRBV28 and TRBJ1-1; 7 bases are shared with TRBD1. The CDR3 totals 13 residues. Germline CDR1 is MDHEN and CDR2 is SYDVKM. V shed 2 bases, J shed 3 bases, and the junction held 0 bases outside the gene matches. The CDR3 is CASSLDRDTEAFF. In DNA form, the CDR3 reads TGTGCCAGCAGTTTAGACAGGGACACTGAAGCTTTCTTT.

The V and J genes are TRBV28 and TRBJ2-7; D gene uncertain. V was pared by 6 bases and J by 3 bases, with 21 bases between. Germline assignment: CDR1 MDHEN and CDR2 SYDVKM. The CDR3 is made up of 16 amino acids. The CDR3 region has the DNA TGTGCCAGCAGCCCCTCAGTCGGGTCGCTCAACTACGAGCAGTACTTC. It translates to CASSPSVGSLNYEQYF.

The rearrangement joins TRBV6-5 to TRBJ2-2, with TRBD2 matching 11 bases. Germline CDR1 MNHEY, CDR2 SVGAGI. The CDR3 covers 14 residues. V was pared by 4 bases and J by 9 bases, with 4 bases of the junction left unmatched. CDR3 bases: TGTGCCAGCAGTTTAGCGGGGGGGTCCAGGGAGCTGTTTTTT. It specifies CASSLAGGSRELFF.

The chain combines TRBV11-2 with TRBJ2-5, with D perhaps matching TRBD1 (7 bases). V was clipped by 5 bases and J by 4 bases, with 17 bases between them. CDR3 size: 15 residues. Germline values: CDR1 SGHAT, CDR2 FQNNGV. The CDR3: CASSPGGLRIETQYF. As DNA, the CDR3 is TGTGCCAGCAGCCCAGGGGGGTTGAGGATAGAGACCCAGTACTTC.

This clone was recorded only once. The chain recombines TRBV6-1 with TRBJ1-2; D gene ambiguous. V was trimmed by 0 bases and J by 4 bases, leaving 12 bases between them. Germline lookup yields CDR1 MNHNS and CDR2 SASEGT. This CDR3 contains 15 residues. DNA of the CDR3: TGTGCCAGCAGTGAAGCATTGGGCGACCTCTATGGCTACACCTTC. Translation: CASSEALGDLYGYTF.

The chain is built from TRBV10-2 and TRBJ2-2; weak D call: TRBD2 (6 bases). The CDR3 contains 13 residues. CDR1 WSHSY and CDR2 SAAADI come from the germline V gene. The ends were cut back, 8 bases at V and 0 bases at J, with 7 bases in the middle. CDR3 DNA sequence: TGCGCCAGCGGGACTCCGAACACCGGGGAGCTGTTTTTT. It translates to CASGTPNTGELFF.

The genes are TRBV5-1 and TRBJ2-7, with TRBD1 identical over 9 bases. The CDR3 runs to 16 residues. Germline V gene lookup returns CDR1 SGHRS and CDR2 YFSETQ. The junction had 6 bases not matched to a gene; V was cut back by 0 bases and J by 2 bases. The CDR3 loop reads CASSLARDRAPYEQYF. In nucleotides, the CDR3 is TGCGCCAGCAGCTTGGCCAGGGACAGGGCCCCCTACGAGCAGTACTTC.

The chain links TRBV15 to TRBJ2-2; 9 bases agree with TRBD2. Germline CDR1 reads LNHNV; CDR2 reads YYDKDF (reference sequence). J lost 0 bases, V lost 2 bases, and 10 bases had no gene match. This CDR3 has 19 residues. CDR3 protein: CATSRPGAGGSANTGELFF. The CDR3 DNA sequence: TGTGCCACCAGCAGACCAGGGGCGGGGGGGTCCGCGAACACCGGGGAGCTGTTTTTT.

The rearrangement uses TRBV6-5 and TRBJ2-1, with 9 nucleotides matching TRBD2. J lost 1 base, V lost 4 bases, and 5 bases had no gene match. The CDR3 is 16 amino acids. Germline V CDR1 and CDR2: MNHEY, SVGAGI. The CDR3 DNA sequence: TGTGCCAGCAGTTTGCTAGCGGGGAGGTCCTACAATGAGCAGTTCTTC. Its translation: CASSLLAGRSYNEQFF.

The chain joins TRBV6-1 to TRBJ2-7; TRBD1 agrees at 10 bases. The junction had 5 bases not matched to a gene; V was cut back by 4 bases and J by 5 bases. CDR1 is MNHNS and CDR2 is SASEGT in the germline V gene. The CDR3 length is 14 residues. The CDR3 loop is CASSGQGANDEQYF. CDR3 DNA sequence: TGTGCCAGCAGTGGACAGGGGGCGAACGACGAGCAGTACTTC.

In this sample, this clone turned up a few times. One end of the junction fails to match germline, which may point to a read error. V is TRBV19 and J is TRBJ2-1, with D unresolved. The germline gives CDR1 LNHDA, CDR2 SQIVND (reference sequence). The CDR3 runs to 15 residues. Written as DNA, the CDR3 is TGTGCCAGTAGCATAGACCGCGGCTCCTACAATGAGCAGTTCTTC. This codes for CASSIDRGSYNEQFF.

CDR3 nucleotides: TGTGCCAGCAGCTTGACGGACAACCAAGAGACCCAGTACTTC. This encodes CASSLTDNQETQYF. This sequence joins TRBV5-4 and TRBJ2-5; a weak D match, TRBD1 (5 bases). V was pared by 1 base and J by 0 bases, with 7 bases between. This CDR3 comprises 14 residues. The germline V gene has CDR1 SGHNT and CDR2 YYREEE (reference sequence).